The clone carrying this T cell receptor beta chain was observed a few times. Its cognate antigen is unknown. Per germline, CDR1 SQVTM and CDR2 ANQGSEA. The V gene end was trimmed by 5 bases and the J gene end by 3 bases; junction bases not matched to a gene: 3. The CDR3 contains 13 residues. Here immunoSEQ multiplex PCR was the method, and the copy in TCRdb shows in-frame clones only, minus some. The data contain 30,000 to 40,000 clones, less than 80% of them singletons. This sample was included in a study of OX40 agonist ivuxolimab in advanced cancers. About the research overall: Participants averaged 60 years of age (range roughly 20 to 90) and were about 85% male.

General study results and limits: Some nonresponders also had low normalized T-cell clonal expansion. Dosing at 0.1 to 3.0 mg/kg was accompanied by clonal expansion of CD4+ and CD8+ blood T cells by week 6. Among expanded peripheral T cells, antigen specificity went undetermined.

This sequence joins TRBV29-1 and TRBJ2-3; 9 bases fit TRBD2. This sample comprised CD4+ or CD8+ T cells sorted from blood, obtained in a trial of the OX40 agonist ivuxolimab. This TCR derives from an adult with an advanced solid tumor such as melanoma, head and neck, liver or kidney cancer. CDR3 region: CSVCLAGTDTQYF. In DNA form, the CDR3 reads TGCAGCGTTTGCCTAGCGGGGACAGATACGCAGTATTTT.